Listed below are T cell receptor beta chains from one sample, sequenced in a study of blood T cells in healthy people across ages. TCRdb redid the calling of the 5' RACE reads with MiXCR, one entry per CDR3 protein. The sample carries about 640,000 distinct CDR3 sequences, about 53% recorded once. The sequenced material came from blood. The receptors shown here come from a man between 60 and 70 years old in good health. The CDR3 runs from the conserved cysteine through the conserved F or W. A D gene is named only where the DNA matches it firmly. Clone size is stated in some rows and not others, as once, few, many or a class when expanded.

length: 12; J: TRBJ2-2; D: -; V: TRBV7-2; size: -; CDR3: CASSLDKGRLFF; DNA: TGTGCCAGCAGCTTAGATAAGGGGCGTCTGTTTTTT
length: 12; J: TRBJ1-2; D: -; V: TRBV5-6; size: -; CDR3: CASSAGSYGYTF; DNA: TGTGCCAGCAGCGCAGGGTCCTATGGCTACACCTTC
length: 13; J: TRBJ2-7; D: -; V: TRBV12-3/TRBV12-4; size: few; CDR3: CASSKRGFYEQYF; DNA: TGTGCCAGCAGCAAGAGGGGGTTCTACGAGCAGTACTTC
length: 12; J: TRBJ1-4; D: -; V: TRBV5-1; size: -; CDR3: CASSPDQEKLFF; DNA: TGCGCCAGCAGCCCAGATCAAGAAAAACTGTTTTTT
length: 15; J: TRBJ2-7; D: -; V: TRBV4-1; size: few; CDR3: CASSQALPSSYEQYF; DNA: TGCGCCAGCAGCCAAGCTCTCCCCAGCTCCTACGAGCAGTACTTC
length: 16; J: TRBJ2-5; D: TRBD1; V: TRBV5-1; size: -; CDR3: CASSFKTGGSQETQYF; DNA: TGCGCCAGCAGCTTTAAGACAGGGGGATCCCAAGAGACCCAGTACTTC
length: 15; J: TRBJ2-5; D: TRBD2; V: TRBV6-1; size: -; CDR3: CASSEMTSGRETQYF; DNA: TGTGCCAGCAGTGAAATGACTAGCGGGAGAGAGACCCAGTACTTC
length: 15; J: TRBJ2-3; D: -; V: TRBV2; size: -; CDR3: CASSGRLGTTDTQYF; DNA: TGTGCCAGCAGTGGGCGACTAGGAACAACAGATACGCAGTATTTT
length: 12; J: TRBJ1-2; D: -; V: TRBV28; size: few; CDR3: CASTPSGYGHTF; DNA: TGTGCCAGCACCCCATCGGGCTACGGCCACACCTTC
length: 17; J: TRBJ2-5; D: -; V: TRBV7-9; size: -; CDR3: CASSSGKRGSWGETQYF; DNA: TGTGCCAGCAGCTCTGGAAAACGGGGGTCGTGGGGGGAGACCCAGTACTTC
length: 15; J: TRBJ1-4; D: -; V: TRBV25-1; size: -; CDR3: CASSAQGATNEKLFF; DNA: TGTGCCAGCAGTGCACAGGGTGCAACTAATGAAAAACTGTTTTTT
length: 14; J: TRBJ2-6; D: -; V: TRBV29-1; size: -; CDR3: CSPEGLSGANVLTF; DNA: TGCAGTCCCGAGGGCCTCTCTGGGGCCAACGTCCTGACTTTC
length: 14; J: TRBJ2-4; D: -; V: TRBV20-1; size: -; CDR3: CSAGSPRNKNIQYF; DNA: TGCAGTGCTGGGAGTCCCAGGAACAAAAACATTCAGTACTTC
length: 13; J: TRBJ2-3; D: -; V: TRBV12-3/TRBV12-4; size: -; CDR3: CASSPPGYDTQYF; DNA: TGTGCCAGCAGCCCTCCAGGGTATGATACGCAGTATTTT
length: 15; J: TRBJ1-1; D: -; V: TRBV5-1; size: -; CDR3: CASSPGVGGVTEAFF; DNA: TGCGCCAGCAGCCCGGGGGTTGGAGGGGTCACTGAAGCTTTCTTT
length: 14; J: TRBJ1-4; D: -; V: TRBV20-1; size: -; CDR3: CSVARAATNEKLFF; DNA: TGCAGTGTAGCTCGGGCTGCAACTAATGAAAAACTGTTTTTT
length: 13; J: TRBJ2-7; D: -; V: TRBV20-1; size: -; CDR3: CSASTDRSYEQYF; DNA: TGCAGTGCTTCCACGGACAGATCCTACGAGCAGTACTTC
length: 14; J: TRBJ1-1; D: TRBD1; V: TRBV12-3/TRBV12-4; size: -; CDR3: CASSARQGASEAFF; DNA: TGTGCCAGCAGTGCCCGACAGGGGGCCTCTGAAGCTTTCTTT
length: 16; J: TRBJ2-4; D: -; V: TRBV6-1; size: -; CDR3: CASSRTNTGTQNSQYF; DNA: TGTGCCAGCAGCCGTACCAATACAGGGACCCAAAACAGTCAGTACTTC
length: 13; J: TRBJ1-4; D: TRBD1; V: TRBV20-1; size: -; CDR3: CSAPGGGSEKLFF; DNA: TGCAGTGCCCCAGGGGGCGGAAGTGAAAAACTGTTTTTT
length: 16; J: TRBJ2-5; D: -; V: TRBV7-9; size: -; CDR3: CASSRAMGLVQETQYF; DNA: TGTGCCAGCAGCAGAGCTATGGGGTTGGTCCAAGAGACCCAGTACTTC
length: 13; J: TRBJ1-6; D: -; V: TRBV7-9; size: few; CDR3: CASSFQGGSPLHF; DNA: TGTGCCAGCAGCTTCCAGGGAGGTTCACCCCTCCACTTT
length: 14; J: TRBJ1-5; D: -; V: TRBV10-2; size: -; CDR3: CASSDRASNQPQHF; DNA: TGCGCCAGCAGTGACAGGGCCAGCAATCAGCCCCAGCATTTT
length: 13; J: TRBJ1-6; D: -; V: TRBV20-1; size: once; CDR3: CSASKSSGSPLHF; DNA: TGCAGTGCTAGTAAGAGTTCGGGCTCACCCCTCCACTTT
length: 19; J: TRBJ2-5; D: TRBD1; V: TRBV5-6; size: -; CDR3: CASSPGTGLVSPIGETQYF; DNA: TGTGCCAGCAGCCCCGGGACAGGGCTTGTCAGCCCCATAGGGGAGACCCAGTACTTC
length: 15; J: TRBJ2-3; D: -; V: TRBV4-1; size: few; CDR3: CASSQRGRWTDTQYF; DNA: TGCGCCAGCAGCCAAAGAGGGCGTTGGACTGATACGCAGTATTTT
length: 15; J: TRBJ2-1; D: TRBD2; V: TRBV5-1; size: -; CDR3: CASSLVLAGVHEQFF; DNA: TGCGCCAGCAGCTTGGTTCTAGCGGGGGTCCATGAGCAGTTCTTC
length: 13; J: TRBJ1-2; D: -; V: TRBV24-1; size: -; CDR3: CATSDTAQTGYTF; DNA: TGTGCCACCAGTGATACCGCCCAGACTGGCTACACCTTC
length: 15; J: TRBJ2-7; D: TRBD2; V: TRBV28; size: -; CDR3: CASRYNGGETYEQYF; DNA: TGTGCCAGCAGGTATAACGGGGGGGAAACCTACGAGCAGTACTTC
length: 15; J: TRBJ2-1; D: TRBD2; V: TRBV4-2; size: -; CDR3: CASSYSGGPLNEQFF; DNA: TGTGCCAGCAGCTACTCGGGGGGTCCCCTCAATGAGCAGTTCTTC
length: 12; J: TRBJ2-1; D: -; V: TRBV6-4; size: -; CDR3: CASSDRESEQFF; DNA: TGTGCCAGCAGTGACCGTGAGAGTGAGCAGTTCTTC
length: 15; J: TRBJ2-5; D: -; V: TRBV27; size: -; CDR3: CASSPGNTGQETQYF; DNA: TGTGCCAGCAGTCCCGGGAATACCGGACAAGAGACCCAGTACTTC
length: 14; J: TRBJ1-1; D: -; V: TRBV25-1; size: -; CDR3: CASSEAGLSAEAFF; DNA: TGTGCCAGCAGTGAGGCAGGGTTGAGTGCGGAAGCTTTCTTT
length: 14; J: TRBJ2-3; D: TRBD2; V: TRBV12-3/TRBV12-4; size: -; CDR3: CASRLAGGLDTQYF; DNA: TGTGCCAGTAGACTAGCGGGGGGCCTGGATACGCAGTATTTT
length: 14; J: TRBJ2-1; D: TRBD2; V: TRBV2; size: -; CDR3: CASRETSAINEQFF; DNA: TGTGCCAGCAGGGAGACTAGCGCTATCAATGAGCAGTTCTTC
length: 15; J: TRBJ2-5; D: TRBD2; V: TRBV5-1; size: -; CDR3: CASSSLSGGLETQYF; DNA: TGCGCCAGCAGCTCCCTGTCGGGGGGGCTAGAGACCCAGTACTTC
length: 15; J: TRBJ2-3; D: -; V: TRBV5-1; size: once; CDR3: CASSLEARATDTQYF; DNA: TGCGCCAGCAGCTTGGAGGCTAGGGCCACAGATACGCAGTATTTT
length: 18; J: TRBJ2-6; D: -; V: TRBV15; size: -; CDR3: CATSPGPLDVSGANVLTF; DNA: TGTGCCACCAGCCCGGGGCCTCTGGACGTCTCTGGGGCCAACGTCCTGACTTTC
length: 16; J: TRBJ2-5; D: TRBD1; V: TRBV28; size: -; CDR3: CASSLLGTDYQETQYF; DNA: TGTGCCAGCAGTTTATTAGGGACAGACTACCAAGAGACCCAGTACTTC
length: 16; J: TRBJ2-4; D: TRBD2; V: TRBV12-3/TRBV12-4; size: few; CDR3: CASSLRSGGTKNIQYF; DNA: TGTGCCAGCAGTTTACGGAGCGGGGGAACCAAAAACATTCAGTACTTC
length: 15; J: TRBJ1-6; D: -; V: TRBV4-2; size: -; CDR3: CASSQVGGLNSPLHF; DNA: TGTGCCAGCAGCCAAGTGGGTGGTCTCAATTCACCCCTCCACTTT
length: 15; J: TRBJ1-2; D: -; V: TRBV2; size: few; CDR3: CASSTSGGSLYGYTF; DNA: TGTGCCAGCAGTACGTCCGGGGGCTCTCTCTATGGCTACACCTTC
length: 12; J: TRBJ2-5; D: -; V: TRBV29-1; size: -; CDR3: CSVVVPRETQYF; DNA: TGCAGCGTTGTAGTCCCTCGAGAGACCCAGTACTTC
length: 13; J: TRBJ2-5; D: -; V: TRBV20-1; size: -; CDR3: CSAYKGIQETQYF; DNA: TGCAGTGCATACAAGGGGATCCAAGAGACCCAGTACTTC
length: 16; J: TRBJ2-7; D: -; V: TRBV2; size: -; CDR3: CASSDQGGGRSYEQYF; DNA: TGTGCCAGCAGTGACCAGGGGGGAGGGAGATCCTACGAGCAGTACTTC
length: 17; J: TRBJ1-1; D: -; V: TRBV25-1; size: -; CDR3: CASSEYRGTTLGTEAFF; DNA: TGTGCCAGCAGTGAATATCGAGGGACCACCCTGGGGACTGAAGCTTTCTTT
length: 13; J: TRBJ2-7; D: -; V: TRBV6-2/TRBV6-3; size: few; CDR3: CASSFQTAYEQYF; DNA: TGTGCCAGCAGTTTCCAGACAGCCTACGAGCAGTACTTC
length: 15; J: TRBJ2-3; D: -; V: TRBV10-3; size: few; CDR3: CAISDPGTSTDTQYF; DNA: TGTGCCATCAGTGACCCCGGGACTAGCACAGATACGCAGTATTTT
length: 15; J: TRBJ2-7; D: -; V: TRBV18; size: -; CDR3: CASSPQLTGKNEQYF; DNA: TGTGCCAGCTCACCTCAACTAACGGGGAAGAACGAGCAGTACTTC